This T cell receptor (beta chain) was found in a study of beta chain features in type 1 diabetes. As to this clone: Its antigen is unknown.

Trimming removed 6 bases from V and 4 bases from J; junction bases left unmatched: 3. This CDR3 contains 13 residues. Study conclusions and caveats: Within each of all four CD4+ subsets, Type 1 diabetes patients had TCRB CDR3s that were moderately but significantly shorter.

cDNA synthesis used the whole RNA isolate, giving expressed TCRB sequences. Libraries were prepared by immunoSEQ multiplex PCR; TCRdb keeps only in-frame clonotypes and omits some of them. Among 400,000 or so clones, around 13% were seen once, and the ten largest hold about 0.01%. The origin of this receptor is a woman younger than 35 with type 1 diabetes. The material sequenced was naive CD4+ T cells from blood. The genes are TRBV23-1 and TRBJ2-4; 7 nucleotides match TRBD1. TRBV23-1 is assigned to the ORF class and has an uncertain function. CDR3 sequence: CASRTTGKNIQYF. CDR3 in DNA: TGCGCCAGCAGGACGACAGGGAAAAACATTCAGTACTTC.